A selection of T cell receptor beta chains follows, all from one sample in a study of CD8 T cells in ankylosing spondylitis. TCRdb processed the 5' RACE reads anew with MiXCR; each CDR3 protein has one entry. This sample has 150,000 to 200,000 distinct CDR3 sequences, with 15% to 20% found just once. Sample: blood, either unsorted or a sorted T cell fraction (not recorded which). The source of these receptors is a male donor with ankylosing spondylitis or in good health (not recorded which). Both conserved end residues are part of each CDR3. Each record gives: J gene, clone size, V gene, D gene, CDR3 DNA, CDR3 protein. D genes are given only for firm matches. The size field is filled for only some rows; it gives once, few, many or a size class.

>TRBJ2-5|many|TRBV5-1|-
TGCGCCAGCTATAGGTCGGGCGTAGAGACCCAGTACTTC
CASYRSGVETQYF
>TRBJ1-5|many|TRBV5-6|-
TGTGCCAGCAGCCTCGGGTCCTATAGCAATCAGCCCCAGCATTTT
CASSLGSYSNQPQHF
>TRBJ2-1|once|TRBV12-3/TRBV12-4|-
TGTGCCGCCGGATGGTCCGGGGGCCACAATGAGCAGTTCTTC
CAAGWSGGHNEQFF
>TRBJ2-7|few|TRBV6-5|-
TGTGCCAGCAGTTACTCCACTGGCGGGGTGGGAGAGCAGTACTTC
CASSYSTGGVGEQYF
>TRBJ2-3|few|TRBV6-5|TRBD2
TGTGCCAGCAAAGGGCGGACTAGCGTCACAGATACGCAGTATTTT
CASKGRTSVTDTQYF
>TRBJ2-7|-|TRBV28|-
TGTGCCAGTTGCGGGGGCCCTACCTACGAGCAGTACTTC
CASCGGPTYEQYF
>TRBJ1-1|-|TRBV4-1|-
TGCGCCAGCAGCCAAGATGGCCAGTACGGCACTGAAGCTTTCTTT
CASSQDGQYGTEAFF
>TRBJ2-5|few|TRBV5-5|-
TGTGCCAGCAGCTTGGCCCTCGGGGTCCAAGAGACCCAGTACTTC
CASSLALGVQETQYF
>TRBJ2-1|-|TRBV20-1|TRBD2
TGCAGTGCCGGGCTAGCGGGGGATTCCTACAATGAGCAGTTCTTC
CSAGLAGDSYNEQFF
>TRBJ1-5|few|TRBV7-8|-
TGTGCCAGCAGCTTATCTGGGTTTCATCAGCCCCAGCATTTT
CASSLSGFHQPQHF
>TRBJ2-1|many|TRBV12-3/TRBV12-4|TRBD2
TGTGCCAGCAGACGGACTAGCGGCTCCTACAATGAGCAGTTCTTC
CASRRTSGSYNEQFF
>TRBJ2-7|-|TRBV7-8|TRBD2
TGTGCCAGCACCCGGTCCCGAGCGGGAGGGTACGAGCAGTACTTC
CASTRSRAGGYEQYF
>TRBJ1-1|few|TRBV7-3|TRBD1
TGTGCCAGCAGCTACGGACAGGACACTGAAGCTTTCTTT
CASSYGQDTEAFF
>TRBJ2-7|many|TRBV10-1|TRBD1
TGCGCCAGCAGTGAACAGGGGGTTTACGAGCAGTACTTC
CASSEQGVYEQYF